This T cell receptor (beta chain) stems from a study of T cells in Graves' hyperthyroidism and ophthalmopathy. Study conclusions and caveats: Separation of ophthalmopathy from stable hyperthyroidism was achieved by a 13 V-J model. It was a median around 6 months before onset that the model predicted ophthalmopathy.

V dropped 1 base and J dropped 2 bases, with 9 bases sitting between them. The germline V gene has CDR1 DFQATT and CDR2 SNEGSKA (reference sequence). CDR3 size: 13 residues. The source material, RNA transcripts, was used to amplify TCR beta CDR3 regions. TCR CDR3 underwent first-round RT-PCR with the HTBI primer set. TCRdb re-called the multiplex PCR reads with MiXCR, one entry per CDR3 protein. The sample records about 560,000 distinct CDR3 sequences, around 17% being singletons. Uncontrolled infection, other autoimmune disease, pregnancy and lactation each barred patients from inclusion. Each diagnosis was grounded in clinical symptoms, serum thyroxine and TRAb, thyroid ultrasound, and orbital computed tomography. This clonotype was picked up many times. Its antigen is undetermined.

The sequencing sample was made of blood. The chain employs TRBV20-1 and TRBJ2-7, with D unresolved. The clonotype was recovered from a young woman with Graves' hyperthyroidism. This CDR3 is CSARAGGPYEQYF. The CDR3 DNA reads TGCAGTGCTAGAGCAGGCGGACCCTACGAGCAGTACTTC.